This T cell receptor (beta chain) was profiled in a study of technical replicates of blood from a few donors. The trim removed 6 bases at V and 4 bases at J, leaving 11 bases unmatched. The length of the CDR3 is 15 residues. The V gene's germline CDR1 is SGHVS and CDR2 FQNEAQ. Repertoires were generated with immunoSEQ multiplex PCR, while TCRdb's copy carries only in-frame clones and drops some. The sample has under 95,000 clones, around 94% seen once. The rearrangement joins TRBV7-8 to TRBJ2-5, with 7 positions matching TRBD2. The specimen was T cells isolated from PBMCs. The receptor's source is a human donor in good health. CDR3 in amino acids: CASSLTGEGRETQYF. The CDR3 DNA reads as TGTGCCAGCAGTCTAACGGGGGAGGGCCGAGAGACCCAGTACTTC. The whole variable domain, filled in from reference TRBV7-8 and TRBJ2-5, reads GAGVSQSPRYKVAKRGQDVALRCDPISGHVSLFWYQQALGQGPEFLTYFQNEAQLDKSGLPSDRFFAERPEGSVSTLKIQRTQQEDSAVYLCASSLTGEGRETQYFGPGTRLLVL.